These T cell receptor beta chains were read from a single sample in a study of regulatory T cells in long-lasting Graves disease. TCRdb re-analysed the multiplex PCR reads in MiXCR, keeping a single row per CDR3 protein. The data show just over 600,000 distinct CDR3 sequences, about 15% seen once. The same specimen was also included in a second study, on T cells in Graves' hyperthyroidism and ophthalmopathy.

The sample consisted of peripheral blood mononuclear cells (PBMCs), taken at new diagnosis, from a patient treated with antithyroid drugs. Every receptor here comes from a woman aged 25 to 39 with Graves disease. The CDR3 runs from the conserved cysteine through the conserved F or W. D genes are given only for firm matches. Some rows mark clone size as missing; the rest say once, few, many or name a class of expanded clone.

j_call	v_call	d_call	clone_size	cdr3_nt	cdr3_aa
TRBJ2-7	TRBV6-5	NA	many	TGTGCCAGCAGTTCCCCCAAACAGCATACCTACGAGCAGTACTTC	CASSSPKQHTYEQYF
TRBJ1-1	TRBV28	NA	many	TGTGCCAGCAGTTTGTCAGGGGCCATTCCGGGGGGAGCTTTCTTT	CASSLSGAIPGGAFF
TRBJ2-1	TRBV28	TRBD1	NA	TGTGGCACAGGGGAGTACAATGAGCAGTTCTTC	CGTGEYNEQFF
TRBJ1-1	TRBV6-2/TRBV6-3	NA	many	TGTGCCAGCAGTGAAGTAATGGTTGGGCGCACTGAAGCTTTCTTT	CASSEVMVGRTEAFF
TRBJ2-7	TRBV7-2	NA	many	TGTGCCAGCAGCCTTAGCACTCCACGGCAGTACTTC	CASSLSTPRQYF
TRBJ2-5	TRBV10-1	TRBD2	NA	TGCGCCAGCAGTGGGACTAGCAGCCACACAAACTACCAAGAGACCCAGTACTTC	CASSGTSSHTNYQETQYF
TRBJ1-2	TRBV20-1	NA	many	TGCAGTGCTAGGGAACAGAAGGACGGCTACACCTTC	CSAREQKDGYTF
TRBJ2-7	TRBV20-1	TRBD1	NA	TGCAGTGCTAGCTCTCCCCCGACAGGGGCCTACGAGCAGTACTTC	CSASSPPTGAYEQYF
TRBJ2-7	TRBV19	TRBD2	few	TGTGCCAGTAGTACACGACTAGCGGGAGCCAACGAGCAGTACTTC	CASSTRLAGANEQYF
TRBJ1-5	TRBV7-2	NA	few	TGTGCCAGCAGCCCTCAAGAGGGATTAGGAAATCAGCCCCAGCATTTT	CASSPQEGLGNQPQHF
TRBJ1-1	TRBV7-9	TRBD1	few	TGTGCCAGCAGCTTAGCGCCGGGACAGGGAAACACTGAAGCTTTCTTT	CASSLAPGQGNTEAFF
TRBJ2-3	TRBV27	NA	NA	TGTGCCAGCACGGGTAGAAGCACAGATACGCAGTATTTT	CASTGRSTDTQYF
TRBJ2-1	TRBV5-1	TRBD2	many	TGCGCCAGCAGCGCCATACTAGCGGGAGGGAGTAATGAGCAGTTCTTC	CASSAILAGGSNEQFF
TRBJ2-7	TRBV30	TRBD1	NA	TGTGCCTGCCCGGGACAGAACTCCTACGAGCAGTACTTC	CACPGQNSYEQYF
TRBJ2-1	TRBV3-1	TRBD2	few	TGTGCCAGCAGCCAGGGACTAGCGACTCGGAATGAGCAGTTCTTC	CASSQGLATRNEQFF
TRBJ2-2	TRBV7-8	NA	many	TGTGCCACCAGTCGAGGGACCACCGGGGAGCTGTTTTTT	CATSRGTTGELFF
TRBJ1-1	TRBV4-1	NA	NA	TGCGCCAGCAGCGCTCGAGGGGGGGGCACTGAAGCTTTCTTT	CASSARGGGTEAFF
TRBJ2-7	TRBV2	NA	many	TGTGCCAGCAGTGCTGATAGCGAGCAGTACTTC	CASSADSEQYF
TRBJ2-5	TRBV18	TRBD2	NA	TGTGCCAGCTCACCAAGAGCGGGAGTCCAAGAGACCCAGTACTTC	CASSPRAGVQETQYF
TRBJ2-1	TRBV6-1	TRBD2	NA	TGTGCCAGCAGTGAAAAGGGACCAGGACTAGCGGAGTTCTTC	CASSEKGPGLAEFF
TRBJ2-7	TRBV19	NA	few	TGTGCCAGTAGTATGGAGGATTCCCTATACGAGCAGTACTTC	CASSMEDSLYEQYF
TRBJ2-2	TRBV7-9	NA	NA	TGTGCCAGCAGCTTAGCCCCTTCAGGGTACACCGGGGAGCTGTTTTTT	CASSLAPSGYTGELFF
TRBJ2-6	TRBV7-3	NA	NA	TGTGCCAGCTCACCACGGTCGGGTGGGGCCAACGTCCTGACTTTC	CASSPRSGGANVLTF
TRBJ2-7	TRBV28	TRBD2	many	TGTGCCAGCAGTTTGCCCGGACTAGTTGACTACGAGCAGTACTTC	CASSLPGLVDYEQYF
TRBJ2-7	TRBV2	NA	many	TGTGCCAGCAGTGAGGGCTACACGCTGAGCTATTACGAGCAGTACTTC	CASSEGYTLSYYEQYF
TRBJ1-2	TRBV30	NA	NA	TGTGCCTGGAGTGACTTCGGCCGAGCTAACTATGGCTACACCTTC	CAWSDFGRANYGYTF
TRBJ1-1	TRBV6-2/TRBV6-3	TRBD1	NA	TGTGCCAGCAGTGAAAACCGAGTAGGGACAGCCGAAGCTTTCTTT	CASSENRVGTAEAFF
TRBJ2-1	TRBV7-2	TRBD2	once	TGTGCCAGCAGCCAATTGACTAGCGGGGTCCATGACTTC	CASSQLTSGVHDF
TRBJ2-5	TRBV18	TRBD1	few	TGTGCCAGCTCACCAGGACAGGGGACTCAAGAGACCCAGTACTTC	CASSPGQGTQETQYF
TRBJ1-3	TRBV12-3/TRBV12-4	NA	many	TGTGCCAGCAGGGGCCCTCCATCTGGAAACACCATATATTTT	CASRGPPSGNTIYF
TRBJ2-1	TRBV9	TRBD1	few	TGTGCCAGCAGCGTAGCACAGGGGTCCTCCTACAATGAGCAGTTCTTC	CASSVAQGSSYNEQFF
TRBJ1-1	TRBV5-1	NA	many	TGCGCCAGCAGCTTGGTCCAGGGGCGGAACACTGAAGCTTTCTTT	CASSLVQGRNTEAFF
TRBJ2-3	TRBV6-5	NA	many	TGTGCCAGCAGTTCTCTTGGGAACACAGATACGCAGTATTTT	CASSSLGNTDTQYF
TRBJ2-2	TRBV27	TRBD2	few	TGTGCCAGCAGACTCTGGGAGGGCCCCACCGGGGAGCTGTTTTTT	CASRLWEGPTGELFF
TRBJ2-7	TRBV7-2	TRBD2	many	TGTGCCAGCAGCTTAGTGGCGGGAGCCGAGCAGTACTTC	CASSLVAGAEQYF
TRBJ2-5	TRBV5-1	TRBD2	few	TGTGCCAGCAGCCCACCTCGGGGGGGCCATTTAGAGACCCAGTACTTC	CASSPPRGGHLETQYF
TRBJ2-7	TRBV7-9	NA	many	TGTGCCAGCACAAAGACAGGGGACTACTACGAGCAGTACTTC	CASTKTGDYYEQYF
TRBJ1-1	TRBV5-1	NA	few	TGCGCCAGCACGCCCGATTGGGGGACTGAAGCTTTCTTT	CASTPDWGTEAFF
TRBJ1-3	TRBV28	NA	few	TGTGCCAGCAGACTCACAGGGATTGGAAACACCATATATTTT	CASRLTGIGNTIYF
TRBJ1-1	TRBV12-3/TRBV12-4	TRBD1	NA	TGTGCCATCAGGCTGTCAATTGGACAGGGCCGGGATGAAGCTTTCTTT	CAIRLSIGQGRDEAFF
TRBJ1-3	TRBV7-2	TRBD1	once	TGTGCCAGCAGCCCCGGGAGGGGGCAGAGAAACACCATATATTTT	CASSPGRGQRNTIYF
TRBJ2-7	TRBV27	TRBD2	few	TGTGCCAGCAGTCGACTAGCGGGAATAGGCTCGAGCGCCTACGAGCAGTACTTC	CASSRLAGIGSSAYEQYF
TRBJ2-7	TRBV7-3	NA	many	TGTGCCAGCAGCTTAGGGTACGGATACGAGCAGTACTTC	CASSLGYGYEQYF
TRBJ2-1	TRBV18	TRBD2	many	TGTGCCAGCTCACCTCCGGGACTACCCGGGCGGGATGAGCAGTTCTTC	CASSPPGLPGRDEQFF
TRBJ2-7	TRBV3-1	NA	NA	TGTGCCAGTGGGGACTTGGCCTACGAGCAGTACTTC	CASGDLAYEQYF
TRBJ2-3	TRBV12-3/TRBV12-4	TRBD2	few	TGTGCCACTACTCTAGCGGGGGCATCAGATACGCAGTATTTT	CATTLAGASDTQYF
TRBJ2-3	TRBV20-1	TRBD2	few	TGCAGTGCTAGACCTTCGACGGTGTGGGACTACCCCACTTCGAGCACAGATACGCAGTATTTT	CSARPSTVWDYPTSSTDTQYF
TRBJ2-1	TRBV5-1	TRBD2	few	TGCGCCACGAGGACTAGCGGGGTCAATGAGCAGTTCTTC	CATRTSGVNEQFF
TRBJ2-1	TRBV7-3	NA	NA	TGTGCCAGCAGCTTAACAAGGGTCCAGAACAATGAGCAGTTCTTC	CASSLTRVQNNEQFF
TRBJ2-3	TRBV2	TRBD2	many	TGTGCCAACAGTCTGAGCGGGGGAACCATGAATACGCAGTATTTT	CANSLSGGTMNTQYF
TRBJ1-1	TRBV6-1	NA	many	TGTGCCAGCAGTGACGGGGGCAGATTGAACACTGAAGCTTTCTTT	CASSDGGRLNTEAFF
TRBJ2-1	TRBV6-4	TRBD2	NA	TGTGCCAGCAGCTCCGGGACTAGCGAGTCCGGGGAGCAGTTCTTC	CASSSGTSESGEQFF
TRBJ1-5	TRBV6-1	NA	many	TGTGCCAGTATACACACGGAAGGGAATCAGCCCCAGCATTTT	CASIHTEGNQPQHF
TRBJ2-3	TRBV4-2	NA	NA	TGTGCCAGCAGCCAAGAGGACAGCACAGATACGCAGTATTTT	CASSQEDSTDTQYF
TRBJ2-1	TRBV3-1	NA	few	TGTGCCAGCAGCCAGAGTTTCCTGGACAATGAGCAGTTCTTC	CASSQSFLDNEQFF
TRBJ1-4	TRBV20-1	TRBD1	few	TGCAGTGCGAAAAGGGGGGACAGGGGAGAAAAACTGTTTTTT	CSAKRGDRGEKLFF
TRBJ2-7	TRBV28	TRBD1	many	TGTGCCAGCAGTTCAGCCCCTCCACAGGGGGGAGGAGTCGAGCAGTACTTC	CASSSAPPQGGGVEQYF
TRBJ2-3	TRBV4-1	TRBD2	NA	TGCGCCAGCAGCCAATTACTAGCGGGAGGTTCGGATACGCAGTATTTT	CASSQLLAGGSDTQYF
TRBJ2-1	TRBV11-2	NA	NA	TGTGCCAGCAGGGAGGGGGTGTGGGTTTACGGGCAGTTCTTC	CASREGVWVYGQFF